The 3 T cell receptor beta chains reported below all come from one sample, sequenced in a study of cytomegalovirus exposure and HLA in healthy donors. Clones were read by immunoSEQ multiplex PCR, and TCRdb kept only the in-frame ones, dropping some. This table holds more than 200,000 clones, approximately 84% found once. What was sequenced was PBMCs. These receptor sequences come from a man between 18 and 29 years old in good health and CMV-seropositive.

This chain uses TRBV6-1 with TRBJ1-5, with D perhaps TRBD1 (6 bases). The CDR3 runs to 16 residues. CDR1 and CDR2 (germline): MNHNS, SASEGT. V was clipped by 7 bases and J by 4 bases, with 20 bases between them. The CDR3 coding sequence is TGTGCCAGCAATGAGGGACAACTCTTTAGAAATCAGCCCCAGCATTTT. Translating it yields CASNEGQLFRNQPQHF.

This clone showed up just a few times. This sequence joins TRBV7-9 and TRBJ1-4; the D is unclear. The CDR3 loop spans 15 amino acids. Germline-derived CDR1 and CDR2 are SEHNR and FQNEAQ (reference sequence). V lost 1 base to trimming and J lost 8 bases, with 14 bases between them. CDR3 residues: CASSLVIGTGEKLFF. The CDR3 nucleotides are TGTGCCAGCAGCTTAGTCATCGGTACCGGCGAAAAACTGTTTTTT. Supplemented by reference TRBV7-9 and TRBJ1-4, the full variable domain reads DTGVSQNPRHKITKRGQNVTFRCDPISEHNRLYWYRQTLGQGPEFLTYFQNEAQLEKSRLLSDRFSAERPKGSFSTLEIQRTEQGDSAMYLCASSLVIGTGEKLFFGSGTQLSVL.

The gene calls are TRBV27 and TRBJ2-4; 16 bases are shared with TRBD2. The CDR3 loop spans 18 amino acids. Germline V lookup: CDR1 MNHEY, CDR2 SMNVEV (reference sequence). J lost 4 bases, V lost 5 bases, and 8 bases had no gene match. In DNA, the CDR3 is TGTGCCAGCAGTCCGGTGGGACTAGCGGGAGGGCGGAAAAACATTCAGTACTTC. This gives the protein CASSPVGLAGGRKNIQYF.